The rows below give T cell receptor beta chains drawn from one sample of a study of blood T cell repertoires in COVID-19. Only in-frame clones appear in the TCRdb table, and some are missing; sequencing was by immunoSEQ multiplex PCR. The profile shows around 250,000 clones, approximately 90% of them singletons. The sample taken for sequencing was PBMCs or T cells enriched from blood (not recorded which). These receptors were taken from a human donor in a cohort exposed to, infected with or recovered from COVID-19 (not recorded which). The donor label of this sample is uncertain. CDR3s include the opening cysteine and the closing phenylalanine or tryptophan. D genes are given only for firm matches. Clone size appears in some rows only: once, few, many, or a class for an expanded clone.

size	V	J	D	DNA	CDR3
.	TRBV2	TRBJ1-4	.	TGTGCCAGCAGGAGGACCGGGACAACTAATGAAAAACTGTTTTTT	CASRRTGTTNEKLFF
.	TRBV11-2	TRBJ2-4	TRBD2	TGTGCCAGCAGCTTAGGAACTAGCGACATTCAGTACTTC	CASSLGTSDIQYF
.	TRBV6-1	TRBJ2-1	TRBD1	TGTGCCAGCAGTGAAGTGGGGACAGGGGCTTACAATGAGCAGTTCTTC	CASSEVGTGAYNEQFF
.	TRBV10-3	TRBJ2-7	TRBD2	TGTGCCATCAGTGAGGCTAGCGGCCATTCTTACGAGCAGTACTTC	CAISEASGHSYEQYF
.	TRBV7-2	TRBJ1-1	.	TGTGCCAGCAGCTTCGTCAGAGGCCCTGAAGCTTTCTTT	CASSFVRGPEAFF
.	TRBV5-1	TRBJ2-7	TRBD1	TGCGCCAGCAGCCCCCGAACAGGGGGCCCCACCTACGAGCAGTACTTC	CASSPRTGGPTYEQYF
.	TRBV6-5	TRBJ2-7	.	TGTGCCAGCAGGTCCTTAGACAGGGAGGACTACGAGCAGTACTTC	CASRSLDREDYEQYF
.	TRBV29-1	TRBJ2-1	.	TGCAGCGTAGATAGCGGATACGGACTGAGGAAGTTCTTC	CSVDSGYGLRKFF
.	TRBV10-3	TRBJ2-1	.	TGTGCCATCAGTGACCTCGCCCGGGGAGTGGACGATGAGCAGTTCTTC	CAISDLARGVDDEQFF
.	TRBV29-1	TRBJ1-1	TRBD1	TGCAGCGCCATAACAGGGGTCACTGAAGCTTTCTTT	CSAITGVTEAFF
.	TRBV3-1/TRBV3-2	TRBJ2-5	.	TGTGCCAGCAGCTTCCGGGTGGCCCAGTACTTC	CASSFRVAQYF
.	TRBV6-5	TRBJ1-1	.	TGTGCCAGCAGCCTTCAGGGGCGCAACACTGAAGCTTTCTTT	CASSLQGRNTEAFF
.	TRBV6-4	TRBJ2-2	TRBD1	TGTGCCAGCAGAGTGGCCCCCGACAGGGGGCCTACCGGGGAGCTGTTTTTT	CASRVAPDRGPTGELFF
.	TRBV13	TRBJ2-5	.	TGTGCCAGCAGCTCCAATCGGGAGACCCAGTACTTC	CASSSNRETQYF
.	TRBV7-3	TRBJ2-3	TRBD2	TGTGCCAGCAGCCAAAAGCGGGGGGACACAGATACGCAGTATTTT	CASSQKRGDTDTQYF
few	TRBV12-3/TRBV12-4	TRBJ1-5	TRBD1	TGTGCCAGCCGAACAGGGGATCAGCCCCAGCATTTT	CASRTGDQPQHF
.	TRBV27	TRBJ2-7	.	TGTGCCAGCAGTTTATTCAGGGATAACGAGCAGTACTTC	CASSLFRDNEQYF
.	TRBV2	TRBJ1-2	.	TGTGCCAGCACCGAGGGCGGGGCAGCGAAGGGCTACACCTTC	CASTEGGAAKGYTF
.	TRBV5-4	TRBJ2-5	TRBD2	TGTGCCAGCCGCAACCGAGCGGGAGACTACCAAGAGACCCAGTACTTC	CASRNRAGDYQETQYF
.	TRBV7-8	TRBJ2-7	.	TGTGCCAGCAGCAACAGCCTCTGGCGCCGCCACTACGAGCAGTACTTC	CASSNSLWRRHYEQYF
.	TRBV19	TRBJ2-5	TRBD1	TGTGCCAGTAGTAAGGGACAGGGATTCCAAGAGACCCAGTACTTC	CASSKGQGFQETQYF
once	TRBV7-3	TRBJ1-1	.	TGTGCCAGCAGCCCCGGGGGCACTGAAGCTTTCTTT	CASSPGGTEAFF
.	TRBV5-1	TRBJ2-2	TRBD1	TGCGCCAGCAGCTTGAGGGGACAGGGTCCTCCCGGGGAGCTGTTTTTT	CASSLRGQGPPGELFF
.	TRBV9	TRBJ2-3	TRBD2	TGTGCCAGCAGCGTAGCCCCGCGGGGGGGCACAGATACGCAGTATTTT	CASSVAPRGGTDTQYF
.	TRBV19	TRBJ2-7	TRBD1	TGTGCCAGTACCCCAGTTTGGCAGACAGGGATGGGAGAGCAGTACTTC	CASTPVWQTGMGEQYF
.	TRBV7-9	TRBJ1-5	.	TGTGCCAGCAGCTCCCTAGGGCAGGGAAGCAATCAGCCCCAGCATTTT	CASSSLGQGSNQPQHF
few	TRBV5-1	TRBJ2-1	TRBD1	TGCGCCAGCAGCTTGGCGGGACAGGGTATCCATGAGCAGTTCTTC	CASSLAGQGIHEQFF
.	TRBV9	TRBJ2-7	TRBD2	TGTGCCAGCAGCGCGGGAGGAGGGGTAGACTACGAGCAGTACTTC	CASSAGGGVDYEQYF
.	TRBV11-2	TRBJ2-5	TRBD2	TGTGCCAGCAGCCCGAAACCGACTAGCGGCCAAGAGACCCAGTACTTC	CASSPKPTSGQETQYF
.	TRBV18	TRBJ1-2	TRBD1	TGTGCCAGCTCACCAGCTTTAGCAGGGGGCTTGTATGGCTACACCTTC	CASSPALAGGLYGYTF
.	TRBV18	TRBJ2-7	TRBD1	TGTGCCAGCTCACCACTTGGGACAGCCGATTTCACCTACGAGCAGTACTTC	CASSPLGTADFTYEQYF
.	TRBV7-2	TRBJ2-1	.	TGTGCCAGCAGCCCGACTAGTATCCATGAGCAGTTCTTC	CASSPTSIHEQFF
.	TRBV28	TRBJ1-2	TRBD1	TGTGCCAGCAGGACACAGGGGACGGCCTATGGCTACACCTTC	CASRTQGTAYGYTF
.	TRBV4-1	TRBJ1-1	TRBD1	TGCGCCAGCAGCCAAGTCACCGGGACAGGGGACACTGAAGCTTTCTTT	CASSQVTGTGDTEAFF
once	TRBV27	TRBJ1-1	TRBD1	TGTGCCAGCAGTTTAAGGGACAGGAGCACTGAAGCTTTCTTT	CASSLRDRSTEAFF
.	TRBV12-5	TRBJ1-1	.	TGTGCTAGTGGTTTGGTACCCGGGACAAGGAAGGGAGCTTTCTTT	CASGLVPGTRKGAFF
.	TRBV6-5	TRBJ1-5	TRBD1	TGTGCCAGCAGTAACAGGGGCGGTCAGCCCCAGCATTTT	CASSNRGGQPQHF
.	TRBV5-6	TRBJ1-1	.	TGTGCCAGCAGTCTCGTTGGACAGCTAGGGACTGAAGCTTTCTTT	CASSLVGQLGTEAFF
few	TRBV4-1	TRBJ1-6	.	TGCGCCAGCACGCCGCACTTCACTGAGGGTAATTCACCCCTCCACTTT	CASTPHFTEGNSPLHF
.	TRBV7-2	TRBJ2-7	.	TGTGCCAGCAGCTTAGCCTGGCAGGGCTACGAGCAGTACTTC	CASSLAWQGYEQYF
.	TRBV7-9	TRBJ1-1	TRBD1	TGTGCCAGCAGCTTAGGGGGTCTCGGACAGGCCACGTCGGGTCAAGCTTTCTTT	CASSLGGLGQATSGQAFF
.	TRBV5-1	TRBJ1-5	.	TGCGCCAGCAGCTTTTTCGCCCAAGGTTTAGGCGACACGATTAGCAATCAGCCCCAGCATTTT	CASSFFAQGLGDTISNQPQHF
.	TRBV24-1	TRBJ2-6	.	TGTGCCACCAGTGAAGCGGCCGGGGCCAACGTCCTGACTTTC	CATSEAAGANVLTF